This T cell receptor (beta chain) was sequenced for a study of tumor and adjacent non-tumor tissue in lung cancer. Study background: Patients comprised about a dozen adenocarcinoma, a couple of squamous cell carcinoma and 1 small cell lung cancer. Stage I to III disease affected about ten men and roughly five women aged about 30 to 85.

This sample's RNA came from whole unsorted tissue. Distant lung tissue was collected more than 3 cm away from the tumor edge. The library came from three nested PCR rounds adapted from ARM-PCR protocols. TCRdb processed the multiplex PCR reads anew with MiXCR; each CDR3 protein has one entry. The table has some 100,000 distinct CDR3 sequences, approximately 80% seen once; the top ten hold under 40%. Germline values: CDR1 MNHEY, CDR2 SVGAGI. The CDR3 spans 11 residues. The germline V and J ends were trimmed by 10 bases and 8 bases, with 12 bases remaining between them. The sequenced sample consisted of distant non-tumor lung tissue. The V call is TRBV6-5, the J call TRBJ2-1; unclear D gene. The TCR comes from a man in his sixties with small cell lung cancer. The CDR3, as DNA: TGTGCCAACAGAAATCGGCATGAGCAGTTCTTC. Protein product: CANRNRHEQFF.